The present T cell receptor beta chain was sequenced within a study of blood T cell repertoires in COVID-19. Whole-study context: COVID-19 samples, acute and convalescent, were from the United States, Italy and Spain. T cells, B-cell-depleted T cells, or PBMCs provided the cDNA or gDNA that served as material.

CDR1 is SNHLY and CDR2 is FYNNEI in the germline V gene. Trimming removed 4 bases from V and 3 bases from J; junction bases left unmatched: 7. This CDR3 is 15 amino acids long. Methods used by the authors: Reference gene primer amplification gave nucleated cell count estimates. Clones were read by immunoSEQ multiplex PCR, and TCRdb kept only the in-frame ones, dropping some. V and J calls plus clone size are reproduced from that table; the DNA served to infer D and trimming. This sample has about 54,000 clones; more than 70% occur once, and the top ten carry under 5%. The chain carries TRBV2 and TRBJ2-5, with 8 bases lining up with TRBD2. This clonotype was sampled from a man in his forties with active COVID-19. The material sequenced was peripheral blood. The chain's CDR3 is CASSGPSGFKETQYF. In nucleotides, the CDR3 is TGTGCCAGCAGTGGGCCTAGCGGGTTTAAAGAGACCCAGTACTTC.